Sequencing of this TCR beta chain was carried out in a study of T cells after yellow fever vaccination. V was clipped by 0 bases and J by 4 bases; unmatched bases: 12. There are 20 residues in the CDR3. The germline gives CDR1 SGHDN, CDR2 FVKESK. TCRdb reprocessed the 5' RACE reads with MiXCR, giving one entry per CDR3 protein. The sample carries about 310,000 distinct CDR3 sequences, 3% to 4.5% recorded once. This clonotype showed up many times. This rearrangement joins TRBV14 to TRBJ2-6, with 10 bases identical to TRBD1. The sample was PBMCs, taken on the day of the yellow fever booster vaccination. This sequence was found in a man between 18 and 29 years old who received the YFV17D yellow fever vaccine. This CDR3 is CASSQDRWTGGFAGANVLTF. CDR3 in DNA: TGTGCCAGCAGCCAAGATAGATGGACAGGGGGTTTCGCCGGGGCCAACGTCCTGACTTTC.